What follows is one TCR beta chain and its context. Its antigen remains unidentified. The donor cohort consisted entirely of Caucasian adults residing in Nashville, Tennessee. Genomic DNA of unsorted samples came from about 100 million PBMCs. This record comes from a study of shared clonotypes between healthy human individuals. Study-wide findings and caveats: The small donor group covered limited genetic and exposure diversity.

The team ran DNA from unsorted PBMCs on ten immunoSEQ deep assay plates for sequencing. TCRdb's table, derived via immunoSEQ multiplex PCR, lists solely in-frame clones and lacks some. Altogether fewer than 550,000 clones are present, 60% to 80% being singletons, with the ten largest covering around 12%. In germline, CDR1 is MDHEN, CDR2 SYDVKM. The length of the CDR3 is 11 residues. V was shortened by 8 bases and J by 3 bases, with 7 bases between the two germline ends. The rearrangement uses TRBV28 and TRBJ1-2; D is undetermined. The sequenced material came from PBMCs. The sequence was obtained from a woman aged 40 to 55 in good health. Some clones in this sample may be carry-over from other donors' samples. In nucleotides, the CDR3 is TGTGCCAGCCGAAACCACTATGGCTACACCTTC. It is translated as CASRNHYGYTF.